The 31 T cell receptor beta chains below all came from one sample that was sequenced in a study of OX40 agonist ivuxolimab in advanced cancers. Repertoires were generated with immunoSEQ multiplex PCR, while TCRdb's copy carries only in-frame clones and drops some. The data contain 15,000 to 20,000 clones, about four fifths of them singletons. The sample in question was CD4+ or CD8+ T cells sorted from blood, obtained in a trial of the OX40 agonist ivuxolimab. The receptors shown here come from an adult with an advanced solid tumor such as melanoma, head and neck, liver or kidney cancer.

By sample fraction, this clone is medium-sized. This chain connects TRBV5-4 to TRBJ1-2; D not certain. The germline gives CDR1 SGHNT, CDR2 YYREEE (reference sequence). The ends were cut back, 4 bases at V and 3 bases at J, with 13 bases in the middle. The CDR3 runs to 14 residues. The CDR3 here is CASSSGRLDYGYTF. In DNA form, the CDR3 reads TGTGCCAGCAGCAGTGGACGGCTAGACTATGGCTACACCTTC.

This chain uses TRBV9 with TRBJ2-7; 8 bases agree with TRBD1. The CDR3 contains 16 residues. Germline trimming cut 0 bases from V and 0 bases from J; bases unmatched to any gene: 5. CDR1 and CDR2 (germline): SGDLS, YYNGEE. The CDR3 loop reads CASSVGGTGLSYEQYF. The CDR3 nucleotides are TGTGCCAGCAGCGTAGGAGGGACAGGCCTCTCCTACGAGCAGTACTTC.

In its sample, this clone was seen once. The V gene is TRBV10-3, the J gene TRBJ2-7, with 8 nucleotides matching TRBD1. CDR1 and CDR2 from the germline V gene are ENHRY and SYGVKD. Trimming at V came to 10 bases and at J to 2 bases, leaving 13 bases not matched to a gene. The CDR3 totals 15 residues. The CDR3 protein is CATDPRDRSAYEQYF. In nucleotides, the CDR3 is TGTGCCACCGATCCCCGGGACAGGAGTGCCTACGAGCAGTACTTC.

This clone has a single count. The chain links TRBV14 to TRBJ1-1, with D possibly matching TRBD1 (5 bases). The length of the CDR3 is 17 residues. Trimming pared 0 bases from V and 3 bases from J, leaving 17 bases between. The V gene's germline CDR1 is SGHDN and CDR2 FVKESK. For the CDR3, the DNA is TGTGCCAGCAGCCAAGATCTGGGACGCCTATTGGACACTGAAGCTTTCTTT. Residues: CASSQDLGRLLDTEAFF.

This chain connects TRBV4-1 to TRBJ2-1; no reliable D call. This CDR3 is 14 amino acids long. Trimming stripped 0 bases from V and 3 bases from J, with 6 bases between. In germline, CDR1 is MGHRA, CDR2 YSYEKL. In DNA form, the CDR3 reads TGCGCCAGCAGCCAAGAAGAGTACTACAATGAGCAGTTCTTC. This translates into CASSQEEYYNEQFF.

CDR3 sequence (DNA): TGTGCCAGTAGTATTACCCGGGACAGGAGTTTCTCTGGGGCCAACGTCCTGACTTTC. This gives the protein CASSITRDRSFSGANVLTF. The V and J genes are TRBV19 and TRBJ2-6, with 8 bases that match TRBD1. Germline CDR1 LNHDA, CDR2 SQIVND (reference sequence). V gave up 3 bases and J gave up 0 bases; unmatched junction bases: 10. CDR3 size: 19 residues.

The chain couples TRBV6-5 to TRBJ2-7; 8 nucleotides match TRBD1. CDR1 and CDR2 from the germline V gene are MNHEY and SVGAGI. With 8 bases clipped from V and 1 base from J, the junction kept 1 base outside the gene matches. This CDR3 is built from 12 residues. CDR3 coding DNA: TGTGCCAGCCGGGACAGGTCCTACGAGCAGTACTTC. Translated, it gives CASRDRSYEQYF.

The chain employs TRBV5-1 and TRBJ2-7; no firm D call. CDR1 and CDR2 (germline): SGHRS, YFSETQ. CDR3 length equals 12 residues. With 0 bases removed from V and 7 bases from J, the gap between germline ends came to 8 bases. This CDR3 is CASSLEGQEQYF. DNA of the CDR3: TGCGCCAGCAGCTTGGAAGGGCAAGAGCAGTACTTC.

The genes are TRBV6-1 and TRBJ1-4; D is perhaps TRBD1 (5 bases). This CDR3 comprises 17 residues. CDR1 is MNHNS and CDR2 is SASEGT in the germline V gene. V was pared by 3 bases and J by 8 bases, with 22 bases between. This CDR3 reads CASSDGGEDEEEEKLFF. DNA of the CDR3: TGTGCCAGCAGTGACGGAGGGGAGGACGAGGAGGAGGAAAAACTGTTTTTT.

The CDR3 bases are TGCGCCAGCAGCCAAGAACGCGGCACAGATACGCAGTATTTT. Translating it yields CASSQERGTDTQYF. This chain joins TRBV4-1 and TRBJ2-3; D is unresolved. CDR1 and CDR2 (germline): MGHRA, YSYEKL. The ends were cut back, 0 bases at V and 1 base at J, with 5 bases in the middle. The CDR3 is 14 amino acids.

This chain uses TRBV6-5 with TRBJ1-4; D is unresolved. CDR3 size: 15 residues. The germline V gene encodes CDR1 MNHEY and CDR2 SVGAGI. The ends were cut back, 2 bases at V and 0 bases at J, with 7 bases in the middle. The CDR3 region has the DNA TGTGCCAGCAGTTACACGATCGCAACTAATGAAAAACTGTTTTTT. Translating gives CASSYTIATNEKLFF.

This rearrangement joins TRBV5-6 to TRBJ1-1; D gene ambiguous. The ends were cut back, 3 bases at V and 1 base at J, with 7 bases in the middle. The CDR3 totals 13 residues. The germline gives CDR1 SGHDT, CDR2 YYEEEE. The CDR3 spells CASSWRRNTEAFF. The CDR3 bases are TGTGCCAGCAGCTGGAGAAGGAACACTGAAGCTTTCTTT.

This clone has just one count. V usage is TRBV7-8 and J usage is TRBJ2-1; no reliable D call. This CDR3 contains 15 residues. V lost 4 bases to trimming and J lost 5 bases, with 15 bases between them. CDR1 and CDR2 (germline): SGHVS, FQNEAQ. CDR3 sequence (DNA): TGTGCCAGCAGCTACCTGTGGACCGAGAACAATGAGCAGTTCTTC. It is translated as CASSYLWTENNEQFF.

This clone came up a few times. This chain connects TRBV11-2 to TRBJ1-2; D unresolved. This CDR3 spans 10 amino acids. V was trimmed by 3 bases and J by 7 bases, leaving 3 bases between them. Per germline, CDR1 SGHAT and CDR2 FQNNGV. DNA for the CDR3: TGTGCCAGCAGCTTCGGTGGCTACACCTTC. Translation gives CASSFGGYTF.

The chain uses TRBV21-1 and TRBJ2-7. TRBV21-1 is described as a pseudogene. There are 13 residues in the CDR3. The CDR3 nucleotides are TGTGCCAGCCTACGGGCCGGACCCTACGAGCAGTACTTC. It translates to CASLRAGPYEQYF.

The chain couples TRBV5-1 to TRBJ2-3; TRBD1 matches at 7 bases. The trim removed 0 bases at V and 5 bases at J, leaving 3 bases unmatched. This CDR3 is built from 14 residues. CDR1 is SGHRS, CDR2 YFSETQ, per germline. For the CDR3, the DNA is TGCGCCAGCAGCTTGGGACAGGGAAGAGATACGCAGTATTTT. It translates to CASSLGQGRDTQYF.

The chain carries TRBV29-1 and TRBJ2-7; 10 bases are a match to TRBD1. Trimming at V came to 1 base and at J to 0 bases, leaving 3 bases not matched to a gene. Germline V gene data show CDR1 as SQVTM and CDR2 as ANQGSEA. This CDR3 comprises 15 residues. DNA of the CDR3: TGCAGCGTTGAAGGGGGACAGGGGAGCTCCTACGAGCAGTACTTC. Translation: CSVEGGQGSSYEQYF.

The sample holds one count of this clone. The V and J genes are TRBV4-2 and TRBJ2-5; 8 positions agree with TRBD2. The J call is uncertain, as TRBJ2-7 better fits the DNA end. Germline V lookup: CDR1 LGHNA, CDR2 YNFKEQ. There are 14 residues in the CDR3. The chain's CDR3 is CASRPGLESYEQYF. CDR3 DNA: TGTGCCAGCAGGCCGGGACTAGAGTCCTACGAGCAGTACTTC.

The V and J genes are TRBV11-1 and TRBJ1-5; D remains unclear. Trimming left V 5 bases short and J 7 bases short, with 15 bases between. The V gene's germline CDR1 is SGHAT and CDR2 FQDESV (reference sequence). The CDR3 sequence is 14 residues long. The CDR3 here is CASSLGEGRQPQHF. Written as DNA, the CDR3 is TGTGCCAGCAGCCTAGGAGAAGGGCGACAGCCCCAGCATTTT.

This sequence joins TRBV23-1 and TRBJ2-7; D uncertain. TRBV23-1 is known as an ORF, though its function is uncertain. V was shortened by 3 bases and J by 3 bases, with 12 bases between the two germline ends. The CDR3 extends over 14 amino acids. Here the CDR3 DNA reads TGCGCCAGCAGTCATGCGGCGGACCACTACGAGCAGTACTTC. Protein product: CASSHAADHYEQYF.

The V call is TRBV6-5, the J call TRBJ2-7, with 7 bases that match TRBD1. Germline CDR1 and CDR2: MNHEY and SVGAGI. V was clipped by 4 bases and J by 3 bases; unmatched bases: 6. This CDR3 is 14 amino acids long. CDR3 DNA: TGTGCCAGCAGTTCCGGGGACAGTGTCTACGAGCAGTACTTC. As protein: CASSSGDSVYEQYF.

V gene TRBV10-2 combines with J gene TRBJ2-1; TRBD2 matches at 8 bases. V lost 10 bases to trimming and J lost 2 bases; unmatched junction nucleotides: 10. Germline V gene data show CDR1 as WSHSY and CDR2 as SAAADI. The CDR3 runs to 15 residues. CDR3 sequence reads: CATAGVAGPYNEQFF. DNA of the CDR3: TGCGCCACCGCGGGTGTAGCGGGACCCTACAATGAGCAGTTCTTC.

The chain joins TRBV2 to TRBJ1-2; maybe TRBD1 (5 bases). The V end was cut by 8 bases, the J end by 2 bases, with 18 bases between. This CDR3 spans 15 amino acids. The germline CDR1 and CDR2 sequences are SNHLY and FYNNEI. The CDR3 reads CASGAVGRENYGYTF. CDR3 in DNA: TGTGCCAGCGGGGCCGTGGGGCGAGAGAACTATGGCTACACCTTC.

The genes are TRBV6-1 and TRBJ1-1; D remains ambiguous. CDR3 length equals 13 residues. V was trimmed by 1 base and J by 1 base, leaving 4 bases between them. Germline V lookup: CDR1 MNHNS, CDR2 SASEGT. CDR3 sequence: CASSEGWNTEAFF. The CDR3 DNA reads as TGTGCCAGCAGTGAAGGGTGGAACACTGAAGCTTTCTTT.

The gene calls are TRBV9 and TRBJ1-5, with D tentatively TRBD1 (5 bases). Germline V gene lookup returns CDR1 SGDLS and CDR2 YYNGEE. Trimming left V 0 bases short and J 7 bases short, with 14 bases between. CDR3 length: 15 amino acids. CDR3 nucleotides: TGTGCCAGCAGCGTAGATGGGGGATTGGAACAGCCCCAGCATTTT. Its translation is CASSVDGGLEQPQHF.

This clone came up a few times. The gene calls are TRBV19 and TRBJ2-4, with D unresolved. Germline V gene lookup returns CDR1 LNHDA and CDR2 SQIVND (reference sequence). Trimming pared 1 base from V and 6 bases from J, leaving 7 bases between. The CDR3 is 13 residues long. The CDR3: CASSIGTSNIQYF. The CDR3 DNA follows: TGTGCCAGTAGTATAGGGACCTCAAACATTCAGTACTTC.

V gene TRBV9 combines with J gene TRBJ2-3; tentatively, D is TRBD1 (6 bases). Germline CDR1 is SGDLS and CDR2 is YYNGEE. V was clipped by 4 bases and J by 4 bases, with 10 bases between them. The CDR3 runs 13 residues. In DNA form, the CDR3 reads TGTGCCAGCAGCCGGACAGCCCCAGATACGCAGTATTTT. This translates into CASSRTAPDTQYF.

The chain joins TRBV21-1 to TRBJ2-5; the tabulated D call, TRBD2, remains unverified against the DNA. TRBV21-1 is an annotated pseudogene. The CDR3 has 19 amino acids. CDR3 in amino acids: CASSKVRLAGGEYQETQYF. CDR3 DNA: TGTGCCAGCAGCAAAGTCAGACTAGCGGGAGGGGAGTACCAAGAGACCCAGTACTTC.

The J gene is TRBJ2-5, the V gene TRBV7-9, with 8 bases that match TRBD2. CDR1 is SEHNR, CDR2 FQNEAQ, per germline (reference sequence). V shed 1 base and J 1 base; nucleotides not matched to a gene: 8. CDR3 length: 17 amino acids. The CDR3 DNA is TGTGCCAGCAGCTTAGAACCGGGGGGGCAGATCCAAGAGACCCAGTACTTC. Translating it yields CASSLEPGGQIQETQYF.

The chain employs TRBV19 and TRBJ1-1, with D uncertain. Germline V lookup: CDR1 LNHDA, CDR2 SQIVND (reference sequence). Trimming took off 10 bases at V and 0 bases at J, with 12 bases between the two ends. The CDR3 loop spans 13 amino acids. The CDR3 sequence: CAISSGLNTEAFF. The CDR3 DNA sequence: TGTGCCATTTCCTCTGGTTTGAACACTGAAGCTTTCTTT.

DNA for the CDR3: TGTGCCAGCAGCGGGACGTTGGGCTACGAGCAGTACTTC. Amino acids: CASSGTLGYEQYF. The chain employs TRBV6-1 and TRBJ2-7, with D tentatively TRBD1 or TRBD2 (5 bases each). CDR1 MNHNS and CDR2 SASEGT come from the germline V gene. The CDR3 is 13 residues long. V was clipped by 6 bases and J by 3 bases, with 12 bases between them.